The 15 T cell receptor beta chains below all came from one sample that was sequenced in a study of cytomegalovirus exposure and HLA in healthy donors. The PCR was carried out with 60 Vbeta primers and 13 Jbeta primers. The data were produced by immunoSEQ multiplex PCR, yet TCRdb's version contains in-frame clones alone and is incomplete. This table has about 220,000 clones, roughly 82% appearing once. Source material: PBMCs. These receptors came from a middle-aged woman in good health and CMV-seropositive.

This clone was observed once. The conserved phenylalanine or tryptophan is not found at the CDR3 terminus, so this likely reflects a read error. CDR3 bases: TGTGCCAGCAGTTTGAACCGGGACACTTTTAATTCCCCCCTCCACCTT. Translating gives CASSLNRDTFNSPLHL. This sequence joins TRBV6-5 and TRBJ1-6; a weak D match, TRBD1 (6 bases). Per germline, CDR1 MNHEY and CDR2 SVGAGI. The CDR3 sequence is 16 residues long.

This clone was seen a handful of times. The chain joins TRBV29-1 to TRBJ2-7; D may be TRBD1 (5 bases). V lost 4 bases, J lost 2 bases, and 15 bases lay in between. Germline V gene data show CDR1 as SQVTM and CDR2 as ANQGSEA. This CDR3 is 14 amino acids long. The DNA for the CDR3 is TGCAGCGTTGTGGGTGGGGTAGGGGCCTACGAGCAGTACTTC. Translation gives CSVVGGVGAYEQYF.

The V and J genes are TRBV2 and TRBJ1-1; D perhaps matches TRBD1 (5 bases). Trimming left V 6 bases short and J 0 bases short, with 20 bases between. The CDR3 contains 17 residues. Germline V lookup: CDR1 SNHLY, CDR2 FYNNEI. This CDR3 reads CASSGGADSFMNTEAFF. The CDR3, as DNA: TGTGCCAGCAGCGGAGGGGCTGACAGTTTCATGAACACTGAAGCTTTCTTT.

In nucleotides, the CDR3 is TGCGCCAGCGGTTCAGGGGTCCAAGAGACCCAGTACTTC. Protein product: CASGSGVQETQYF. The chain joins TRBV5-1 to TRBJ2-5; tentatively, D is TRBD1 (6 bases). Trimming pared 7 bases from V and 1 base from J, leaving 11 bases between. This CDR3 is 13 amino acids long. Looked up from germline, CDR1 is SGHRS and CDR2 is YFSETQ.

V usage is TRBV2 and J usage is TRBJ2-1; 7 nucleotides match TRBD2. V lost 8 bases to trimming and J lost 4 bases; unmatched junction nucleotides: 2. The CDR3 length is 12 residues. The V gene's germline CDR1 is SNHLY and CDR2 FYNNEI. The CDR3 is CASGGDYNEQFF. The CDR3 nucleotides read TGTGCCAGCGGGGGGGATTACAATGAGCAGTTCTTC. Full variable domain (rest looked up from reference TRBV2 and TRBJ2-1): EPEVTQTPSHQVTQMGQEVILRCVPISNHLYFYWYRQILGQKVEFLVSFYNNEISEKSEIFDDQFSVERPDGSNFTLKIRSTKLEDSAMYFCASGGDYNEQFFGPGTRLTVL.

This clone has a handful of counts. The chain carries TRBV15 and TRBJ1-1; D might be TRBD1 (5 bases). Germline V gene lookup returns CDR1 LNHNV and CDR2 YYDKDF (reference sequence). This CDR3 contains 15 residues. Trimming took 2 bases from V and 0 from J, leaving 10 bases between them. Here the CDR3 DNA reads TGTGCCACCAGCAGAACCCAGGGCATGAACACTGAAGCTTTCTTT. Its protein is CATSRTQGMNTEAFF. The variable domain in full, completed from reference TRBV15 and TRBJ1-1, reads DAMVIQNPRYQVTQFGKPVTLSCSQTLNHNVMYWYQQKSSQAPKLLFHYYDKDFNNEADTPDNFQSRRPNTSFCFLDIRSPGLGDTAMYLCATSRTQGMNTEAFFGQGTRLTVV.

V gene TRBV11-1 combines with J gene TRBJ2-7; TRBD1 matches at 7 bases. CDR3 size: 14 residues. Germline loops: CDR1 SGHAT, CDR2 FQDESV (reference sequence). V trimming: 5 bases; J trimming: 3 bases; junction bases outside the gene matches: 7. The DNA for the CDR3 is TGTGCCAGCAGCCCCAGACAGGGAAACTACGAGCAGTACTTC. The encoded protein is CASSPRQGNYEQYF.

The J gene is TRBJ1-3, the V gene TRBV7-6; perhaps TRBD1 as D (5 bases). This CDR3 is 16 amino acids long. The V gene's germline CDR1 is SGHVS and CDR2 FNYEAQ. V dropped 3 bases and J dropped 0 bases, with 12 bases sitting between them. This CDR3 reads CASSLRGSTSGNTIYF. The DNA of the CDR3 is TGTGCCAGCAGCTTGCGGGGGAGCACCTCTGGAAACACCATATATTTT.

This chain links TRBV6-4 with TRBJ1-4; TRBD1 aligns across 7 bases. J was trimmed by 4 bases and V by 6 bases; bases with no gene match: 8. Germline CDR1 MRHNA, CDR2 SNTAGT. This CDR3 is built from 15 residues. CDR3 sequence reads: CASRETGTDNEKLFF. The CDR3 DNA follows: TGTGCCAGCAGAGAGACCGGGACAGATAATGAAAAACTGTTTTTT.

The rearrangement links TRBV7-6 to TRBJ1-2; perhaps TRBD1 as D (5 bases). This CDR3 contains 13 residues. Germline CDR1 is SGHVS and CDR2 is FNYEAQ. V lost 4 bases, J lost 7 bases, and 13 bases lay in between. The CDR3 region is CASSSTFGGGYTF. CDR3 coding DNA: TGTGCCAGCAGCTCGACCTTCGGGGGTGGCTACACCTTC.

This clone was seen more than once but under ten times. The rearrangement links TRBV6-6 to TRBJ1-2; 9 bases agree with TRBD1. Trimming removed 0 bases from V and 8 bases from J; junction bases left unmatched: 4. This CDR3 is 14 amino acids long. Germline-derived CDR1 and CDR2 are MNHNY and SVGAGI (reference sequence). CDR3 sequence (DNA): TGTGCCAGCAGTTACTCGAGGACAGGGGAAGGCTACACCTTC. Protein: CASSYSRTGEGYTF.

The chain uses TRBV4-1 and TRBJ2-1; the match to TRBD2 covers 10 bases. V trimming: 3 bases; J trimming: 7 bases; junction bases outside the gene matches: 12. The CDR3 is 17 residues long. Germline V gene data show CDR1 as MGHRA and CDR2 as YSYEKL. This chain's CDR3 is CASSQTPLAGANNEQFF. The CDR3 DNA is TGCGCCAGCAGCCAGACCCCCCTAGCGGGGGCGAATAATGAGCAGTTCTTC.

Note on this clone: Different DNA sequences within this sample yield the same CDR3. The chain links TRBV7-9 to TRBJ1-2; tentatively, D is TRBD1 (5 bases). The CDR3 runs to 13 residues. V was shortened by 1 base and J by 4 bases, with 7 bases between the two germline ends. Looked up from germline, CDR1 is SEHNR and CDR2 is FQNEAQ (reference sequence). CDR3 nucleotide sequence: TGTGCCAGCAGCTTAGGGGGGGGCTATGGCTACACCTTC. Translating it yields CASSLGGGYGYTF.

This chain connects TRBV19 to TRBJ1-2; no definite D call. Germline V lookup: CDR1 LNHDA, CDR2 SQIVND (reference sequence). V was pared by 4 bases and J by 2 bases, with 17 bases between. The CDR3 is 16 residues long. For the CDR3, the DNA is TGTGCCAGTAGTACGAACAGAATTAGAGGGAACTATGGCTACACCTTC. The encoded protein is CASSTNRIRGNYGYTF.

This chain connects TRBV7-9 to TRBJ2-7; TRBD1 agrees at 7 bases. The ends lost 6 bases at V and 4 bases at J; junction bases unmatched: 6. The CDR3 totals 13 residues. CDR1 SEHNR and CDR2 FQNEAQ come from the germline V gene (reference sequence). CDR3 loop: CASRSGQTYEQYF. DNA for the CDR3: TGTGCCAGCAGGTCGGGACAGACATACGAGCAGTACTTC.